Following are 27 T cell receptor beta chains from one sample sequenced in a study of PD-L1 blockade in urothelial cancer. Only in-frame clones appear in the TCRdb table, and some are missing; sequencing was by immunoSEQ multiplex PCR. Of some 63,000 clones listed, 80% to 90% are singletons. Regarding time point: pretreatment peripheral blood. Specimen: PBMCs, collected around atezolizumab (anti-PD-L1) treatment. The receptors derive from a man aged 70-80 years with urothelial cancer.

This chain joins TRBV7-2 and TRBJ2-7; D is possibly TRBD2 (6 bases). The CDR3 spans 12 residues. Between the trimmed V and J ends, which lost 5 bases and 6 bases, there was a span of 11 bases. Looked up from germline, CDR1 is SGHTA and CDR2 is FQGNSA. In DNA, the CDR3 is TGTGCCAGCAGCCGGGGCGGGGTCGAGCAGTACTTC. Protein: CASSRGGVEQYF.

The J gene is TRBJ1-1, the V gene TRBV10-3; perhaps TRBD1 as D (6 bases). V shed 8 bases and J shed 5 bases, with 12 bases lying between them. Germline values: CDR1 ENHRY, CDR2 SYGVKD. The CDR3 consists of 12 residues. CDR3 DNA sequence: TGTGCCATCCAGGGGTCCCGAACTGAAGCTTTCTTT. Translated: CAIQGSRTEAFF.

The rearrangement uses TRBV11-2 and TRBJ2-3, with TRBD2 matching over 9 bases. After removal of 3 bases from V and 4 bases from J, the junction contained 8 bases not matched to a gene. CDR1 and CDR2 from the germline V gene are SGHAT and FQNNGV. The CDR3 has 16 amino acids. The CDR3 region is CASSLPSGEVSDTQYF. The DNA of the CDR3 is TGTGCCAGCAGCTTGCCTAGCGGGGAGGTTTCAGATACGCAGTATTTT.

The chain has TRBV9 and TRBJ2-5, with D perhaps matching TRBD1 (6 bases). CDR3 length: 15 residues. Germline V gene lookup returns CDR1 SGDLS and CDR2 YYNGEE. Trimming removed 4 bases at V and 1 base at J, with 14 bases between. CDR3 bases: TGTGCCAGCAGCCAGCCATCAGGGGCCCAAGAGACCCAGTACTTC. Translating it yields CASSQPSGAQETQYF.

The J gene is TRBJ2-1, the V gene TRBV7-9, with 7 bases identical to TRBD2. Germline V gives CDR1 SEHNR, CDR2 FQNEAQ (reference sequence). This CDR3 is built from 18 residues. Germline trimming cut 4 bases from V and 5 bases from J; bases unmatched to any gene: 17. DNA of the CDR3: TGTGCCAGCAGCTATACGAACACCAGACTAGCACCTGACAATGAGCAGTTCTTC. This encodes CASSYTNTRLAPDNEQFF.

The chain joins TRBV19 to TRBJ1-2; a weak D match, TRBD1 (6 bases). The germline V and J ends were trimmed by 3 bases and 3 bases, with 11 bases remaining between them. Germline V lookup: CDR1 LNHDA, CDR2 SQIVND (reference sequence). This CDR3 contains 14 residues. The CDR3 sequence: CASSMGGADYGYTF. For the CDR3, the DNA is TGTGCCAGTAGTATGGGGGGGGCGGACTATGGCTACACCTTC.

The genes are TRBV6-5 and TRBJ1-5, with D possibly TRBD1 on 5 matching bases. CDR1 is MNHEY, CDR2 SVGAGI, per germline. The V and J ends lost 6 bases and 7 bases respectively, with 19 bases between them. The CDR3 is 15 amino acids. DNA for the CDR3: TGTGCCAGCAGGCTTCGGGGGGAAAGTGGGCAGCCCCAGCATTTT. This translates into CASRLRGESGQPQHF.

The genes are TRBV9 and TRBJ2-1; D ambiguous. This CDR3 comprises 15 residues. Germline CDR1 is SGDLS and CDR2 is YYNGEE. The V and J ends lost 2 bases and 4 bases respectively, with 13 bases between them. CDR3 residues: CASSVVAVSYNEQFF. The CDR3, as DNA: TGTGCCAGCAGCGTGGTCGCAGTCTCTTACAATGAGCAGTTCTTC.

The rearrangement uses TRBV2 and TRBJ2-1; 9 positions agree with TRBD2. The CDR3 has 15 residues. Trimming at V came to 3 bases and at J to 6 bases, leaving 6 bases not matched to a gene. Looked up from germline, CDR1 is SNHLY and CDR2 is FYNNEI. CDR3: CASSDRGRAINEQFF. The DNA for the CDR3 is TGTGCCAGCAGTGACCGCGGGAGGGCCATCAATGAGCAGTTCTTC.

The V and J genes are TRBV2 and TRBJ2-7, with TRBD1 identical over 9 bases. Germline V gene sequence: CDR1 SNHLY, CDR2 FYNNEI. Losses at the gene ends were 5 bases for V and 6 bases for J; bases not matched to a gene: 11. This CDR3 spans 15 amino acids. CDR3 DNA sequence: TGTGCCAGCAGTACCGGGACAGGGACTCCGGGCGAGCAGTACTTC. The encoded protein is CASSTGTGTPGEQYF.

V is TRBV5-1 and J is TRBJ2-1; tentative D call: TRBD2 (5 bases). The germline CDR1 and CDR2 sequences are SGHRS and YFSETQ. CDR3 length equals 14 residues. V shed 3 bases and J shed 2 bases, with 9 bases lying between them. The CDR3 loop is CASSSGLAYNEQFF. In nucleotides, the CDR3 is TGCGCCAGCAGCTCTGGACTCGCCTACAATGAGCAGTTCTTC.

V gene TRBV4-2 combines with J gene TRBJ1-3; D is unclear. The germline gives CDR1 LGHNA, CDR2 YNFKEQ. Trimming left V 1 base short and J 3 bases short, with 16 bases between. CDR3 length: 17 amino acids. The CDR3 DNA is TGTGCCAGCAGCCAAGGCCGCCGGAGTGTTCTTGGAAACACCATATATTTT. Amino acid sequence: CASSQGRRSVLGNTIYF.

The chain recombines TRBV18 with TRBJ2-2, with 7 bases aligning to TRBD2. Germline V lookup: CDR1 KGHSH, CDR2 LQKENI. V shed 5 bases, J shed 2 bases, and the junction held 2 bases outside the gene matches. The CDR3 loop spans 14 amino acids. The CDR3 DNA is TGTGCCAGCTCAGCGGGAGTTAACACCGGGGAGCTGTTTTTT. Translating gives CASSAGVNTGELFF. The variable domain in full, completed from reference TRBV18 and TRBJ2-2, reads NAGVMQNPRHLVRRRGQEARLRCSPMKGHSHVYWYRQLPEEGLKFMVYLQKENIIDESGMPKERFSAEFPKEGPSILRIQQVVRGDSAAYFCASSAGVNTGELFFGEGSRLTVL.

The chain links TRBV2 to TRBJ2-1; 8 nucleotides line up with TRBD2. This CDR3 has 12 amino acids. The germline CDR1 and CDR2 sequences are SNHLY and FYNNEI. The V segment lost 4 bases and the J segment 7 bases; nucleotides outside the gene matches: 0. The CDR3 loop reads CASSGGGNEQFF. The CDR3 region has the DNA TGTGCCAGCAGTGGCGGGGGGAATGAGCAGTTCTTC.

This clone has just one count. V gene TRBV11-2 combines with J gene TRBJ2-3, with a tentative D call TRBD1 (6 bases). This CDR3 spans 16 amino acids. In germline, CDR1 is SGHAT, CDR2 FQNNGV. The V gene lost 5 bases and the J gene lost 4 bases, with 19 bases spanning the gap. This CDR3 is CASSRGTGSFADTQYF. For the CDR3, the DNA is TGTGCCAGCAGCCGCGGAACAGGGAGTTTTGCAGATACGCAGTATTTT.

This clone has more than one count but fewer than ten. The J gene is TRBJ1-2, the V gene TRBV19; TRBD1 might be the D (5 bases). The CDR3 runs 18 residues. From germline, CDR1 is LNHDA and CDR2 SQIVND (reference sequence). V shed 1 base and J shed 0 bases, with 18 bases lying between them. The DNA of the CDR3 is TGTGCCAGTAGTATAGTCCGGGGGAGACGCCTATCTAACTATGGCTACACCTTC. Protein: CASSIVRGRRLSNYGYTF.

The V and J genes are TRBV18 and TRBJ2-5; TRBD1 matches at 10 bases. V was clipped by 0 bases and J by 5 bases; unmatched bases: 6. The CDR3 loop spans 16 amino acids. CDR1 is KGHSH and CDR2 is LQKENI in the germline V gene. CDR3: CASSPPGQGYKETQYF. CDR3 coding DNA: TGTGCCAGCTCACCACCGGGACAGGGGTATAAGGAGACCCAGTACTTC.

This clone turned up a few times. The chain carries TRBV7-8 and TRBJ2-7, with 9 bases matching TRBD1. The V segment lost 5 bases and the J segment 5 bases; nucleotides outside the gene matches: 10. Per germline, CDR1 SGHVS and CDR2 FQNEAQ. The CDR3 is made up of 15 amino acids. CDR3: CASSVTGQGINEQYF. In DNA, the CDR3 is TGTGCCAGCAGCGTAACGGGACAGGGAATCAACGAGCAGTACTTC.

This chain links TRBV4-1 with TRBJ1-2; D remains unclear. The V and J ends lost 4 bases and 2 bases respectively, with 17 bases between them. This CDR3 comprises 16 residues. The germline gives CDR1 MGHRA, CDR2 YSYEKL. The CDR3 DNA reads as TGCGCCAGCAGCCCACGATACGGACGGGAAAACTATGGCTACACCTTC. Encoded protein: CASSPRYGRENYGYTF.

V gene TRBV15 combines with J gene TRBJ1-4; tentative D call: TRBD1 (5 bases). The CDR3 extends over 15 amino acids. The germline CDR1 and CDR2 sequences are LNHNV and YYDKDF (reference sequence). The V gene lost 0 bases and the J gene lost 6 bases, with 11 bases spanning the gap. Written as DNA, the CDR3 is TGTGCCACCAGCAGAGATCGGGGGTTGGATGAAAAACTGTTTTTT. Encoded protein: CATSRDRGLDEKLFF.

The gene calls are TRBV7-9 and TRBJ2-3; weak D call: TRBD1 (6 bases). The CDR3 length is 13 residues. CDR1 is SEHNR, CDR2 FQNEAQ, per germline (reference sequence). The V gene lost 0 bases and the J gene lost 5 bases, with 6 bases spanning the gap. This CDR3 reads CASSLAGGDTQYF. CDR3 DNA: TGTGCCAGCAGCTTAGCAGGGGGAGATACGCAGTATTTT.

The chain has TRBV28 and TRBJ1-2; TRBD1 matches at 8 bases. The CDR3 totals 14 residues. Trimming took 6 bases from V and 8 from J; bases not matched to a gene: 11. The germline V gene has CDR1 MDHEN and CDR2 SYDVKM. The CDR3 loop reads CASSQLDRDSGYTF. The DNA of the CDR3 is TGTGCCAGCAGCCAATTGGACAGGGATAGCGGCTACACCTTC.

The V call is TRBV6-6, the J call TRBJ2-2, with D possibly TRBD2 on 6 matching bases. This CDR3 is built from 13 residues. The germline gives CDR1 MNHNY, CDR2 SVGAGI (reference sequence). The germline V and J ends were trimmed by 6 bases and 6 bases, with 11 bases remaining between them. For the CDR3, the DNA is TGTGCCAGCAGCCCGACTAGTTCCGGGGAGCTGTTTTTT. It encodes CASSPTSSGELFF.

CDR3 protein: CASSFETEVVEAFF. In nucleotides, the CDR3 is TGTGCCAGCAGTTTTGAGACAGAAGTGGTTGAAGCTTTCTTT. J is TRBJ1-1 and V is TRBV28; a weak D match, TRBD1 (5 bases). CDR3 length equals 14 residues. V was shortened by 3 bases and J by 7 bases, with 15 bases between the two germline ends. CDR1 and CDR2 from the germline V gene are MDHEN and SYDVKM.

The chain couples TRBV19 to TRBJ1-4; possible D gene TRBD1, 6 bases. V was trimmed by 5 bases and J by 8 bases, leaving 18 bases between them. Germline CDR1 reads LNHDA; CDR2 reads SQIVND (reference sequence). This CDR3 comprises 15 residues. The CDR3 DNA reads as TGTGCCAGTAGTGCTAACAGGGTTCCGGGGGAAAAACTGTTTTTT. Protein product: CASSANRVPGEKLFF.

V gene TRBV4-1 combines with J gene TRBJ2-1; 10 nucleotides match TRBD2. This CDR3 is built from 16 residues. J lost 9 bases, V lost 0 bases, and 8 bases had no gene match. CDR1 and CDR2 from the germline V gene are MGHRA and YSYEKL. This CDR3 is CASSQEGAGGPREQFF. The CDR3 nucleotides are TGCGCCAGCAGCCAAGAAGGAGCGGGGGGGCCCCGTGAGCAGTTCTTC.

The CDR3 protein is CASSLGGQAEYTF. In DNA, the CDR3 is TGTGCCAGCAGCTTAGGCGGCCAGGCCGAGTACACCTTC. The V gene is TRBV13, the J gene TRBJ1-2, with unresolved D. The CDR3 totals 13 residues. Germline loops: CDR1 PRHDT, CDR2 FYEKMQ (reference sequence). V gave up 0 bases and J gave up 11 bases, with 13 bases separating them.